These 19 T cell receptor beta chains were sequenced from one sample in a study of T cell repertoires in cytomegalovirus infection. TCRdb re-called the reads through MiXCR, storing one row per CDR3 protein. The repertoire holds some 800,000 distinct CDR3 sequences, with approximately 29% as singletons. Antigen specificity for these receptors is unknown. Sequenced here: cultured CD8+ T cells from PBMCs, sampled from culture after CMV antigen stimulation. These receptors were taken from a human donor in good health (CMV status not recorded). Some clones in this sample may be carry-over from other donors' samples.

This clonotype was seen only a few times. This rearrangement joins TRBV7-9 to TRBJ1-1; D perhaps matches TRBD1 (5 bases). Germline CDR1 is SEHNR and CDR2 is FQNEAQ (reference sequence). V gave up 7 bases and J gave up 0 bases, with 12 bases separating them. There are 14 residues in the CDR3. The CDR3 loop is CASKPGFLNTEAFF. CDR3 bases: TGTGCCAGCAAACCAGGGTTCTTGAACACTGAAGCTTTCTTT.

This clonotype was counted once. This may be a read error, as it is one base from a much larger clone. The chain employs TRBV7-2 and TRBJ2-5; TRBD2 aligns across 9 bases. The germline V gene has CDR1 SGHTA and CDR2 FQGNSA. CDR3 size: 14 residues. CDR3 nucleotide sequence: TGTGTCAGCAGCTTGCGGACTAGCGCAGAGACCCAGTACTTC. The encoded protein is CVSSLRTSAETQYF.

The gene calls are TRBV24-1 and TRBJ2-4; TRBD1 might be the D (6 bases). Germline CDR1 KGHDR, CDR2 SFDVKD. The V gene lost 4 bases and the J gene lost 13 bases, with 10 bases spanning the gap. The CDR3 loop spans 11 amino acids. The CDR3 region is CATSEGTLQYF. Here the CDR3 DNA reads TGTGCCACCAGTGAGGGGACATTGCAGTACTTC.

The sample holds a few counts of this clonotype. The genes are TRBV18 and TRBJ1-1, with D maybe TRBD1 (6 bases). CDR1 is KGHSH and CDR2 is LQKENI in the germline V gene. The CDR3 runs 14 residues. Trimming cost V 6 bases and J 1 base, with 12 bases left between them. Here the CDR3 DNA reads TGTGCCAGCTCTTACCGGGACACGAACACTGAAGCTTTCTTT. It yields the protein CASSYRDTNTEAFF. The full variable domain, in which reference TRBV18 and TRBJ1-1 provide the parts outside the CDR3, is NAGVMQNPRHLVRRRGQEARLRCSPMKGHSHVYWYRQLPEEGLKFMVYLQKENIIDESGMPKERFSAEFPKEGPSILRIQQVVRGDSAAYFCASSYRDTNTEAFFGQGTRLTVV.

This clonotype was recorded at least ten times. The junction and the germline gene differ at one end; a read error may be behind it. This sequence joins TRBV5-1 and TRBJ2-5; TRBD2 agrees at 11 bases. This CDR3 contains 15 residues. CDR1 is SGHRS and CDR2 is YFSETQ in the germline V gene. This chain's CDR3 is CASSPGLAVQETQYF. The CDR3 nucleotides read TGTGCCAGCAGCCCGGGACTAGCGGTCCAAGAGACCCAGTACTTC.

This clonotype was seen a handful of times. This rearrangement joins TRBV12-5 to TRBJ2-3; the match to TRBD1 covers 8 bases. V shed 8 bases, J shed 2 bases, and the junction held 9 bases outside the gene matches. This CDR3 spans 15 amino acids. The germline CDR1 and CDR2 sequences are LGHNT and FRNRAP. DNA for the CDR3: TGTGCTAGTAGTGCCGGGACAGGCTACACAGATACGCAGTATTTT. It encodes CASSAGTGYTDTQYF.

The chain recombines TRBV10-1 with TRBJ1-1; no clear D gene. Germline CDR1 reads WNHNN; CDR2 reads SYGVQD (reference sequence). This CDR3 is 12 amino acids long. Trimming removed 3 bases at V and 4 bases at J, with 6 bases between. The CDR3 DNA follows: TGCGCCAGCAGTGACAGTTCCACTGAAGCTTTCTTT. This sequence encodes CASSDSSTEAFF.

Only a few counts were recorded for this clonotype. The V call is TRBV6-2 or TRBV6-3, the J call TRBJ1-2, with 9 positions matching TRBD1. V lost 2 bases, J lost 6 bases, and 1 base stayed unmatched. Germline V gene lookup returns CDR1 MNHEY and CDR2 SVGEGT. This CDR3 is 13 amino acids long. CDR3 nucleotides: TGTGCCAGCAGTTACACAGGGGGCGATGGCTACACCTTC. Its translation: CASSYTGGDGYTF.

This clonotype has just one count. The chain employs TRBV6-1 and TRBJ2-7, with TRBD2 matching over 8 bases. V trimming: 7 bases; J trimming: 0 bases; junction bases outside the gene matches: 8. Germline CDR1 and CDR2: MNHNS and SASEGT. The CDR3 length is 15 residues. For the CDR3, the DNA is TGTGCCAGCACCGGGGGGGAGCGCCTCTCCTACGAGCAGTACTTC. Protein: CASTGGERLSYEQYF.

The sample holds one count of this clonotype. This chain joins TRBV7-9 and TRBJ2-2, with 7 bases lining up with TRBD1. CDR1 SEHNR and CDR2 FQNEAQ come from the germline V gene (reference sequence). The CDR3 is 16 residues long. V shed 5 bases, J shed 2 bases, and the junction held 8 bases outside the gene matches. Here the CDR3 reads CASSATGQKNTGELFF. The CDR3 bases are TGTGCCAGCAGCGCTACGGGACAGAAAAACACCGGGGAGCTGTTTTTT.

A few counts support this clonotype. In DNA form, the CDR3 reads TGTGCCAGCAGTGGTTACAACCTGCAAAGCAATCAGCCCCAGCATTTT. Translation gives CASSGYNLQSNQPQHF. This sequence joins TRBV12-3 or TRBV12-4 and TRBJ1-5, with D unresolved. V was trimmed by 5 bases and J by 1 base, leaving 15 bases between them. The CDR3 covers 16 residues.

The V gene is TRBV7-2, the J gene TRBJ2-1, with D perhaps TRBD2 (5 bases). V lost 3 bases to trimming and J lost 0 bases, with 9 bases between them. CDR1 SGHTA and CDR2 FQGNSA come from the germline V gene. The CDR3 runs to 15 residues. The CDR3 here is CASSLVAHSYNEQFF. The CDR3 region has the DNA TGTGCCAGCAGCTTGGTAGCGCACTCCTACAATGAGCAGTTCTTC.

The chain employs TRBV27 and TRBJ2-7; 7 bases are shared with TRBD2. The V segment lost 6 bases and the J segment 2 bases; nucleotides outside the gene matches: 10. The CDR3 is 15 amino acids. Germline assignment: CDR1 MNHEY and CDR2 SMNVEV (reference sequence). CDR3 DNA sequence: TGTGCCAGCAGCCTTAGGGCTAGCGGCGCCTACGAGCAGTACTTC. Translating it yields CASSLRASGAYEQYF.

The chain is built from TRBV7-6 and TRBJ1-1; tentatively, D is TRBD1 (6 bases). This CDR3 is built from 17 residues. Deletions cut 0 bases from V and 3 bases from J, with 17 bases between. Germline values: CDR1 SGHVS, CDR2 FNYEAQ. This CDR3 reads CASSLASTVRGDTEAFF. CDR3 in DNA: TGTGCCAGCAGCTTAGCTTCGACAGTAAGGGGGGACACTGAAGCTTTCTTT.

This clonotype has a handful of counts. V gene TRBV4-1 combines with J gene TRBJ1-6, with unresolved D. V lost 0 bases, J lost 7 bases, and 7 bases lay in between. Germline CDR1 MGHRA, CDR2 YSYEKL. The CDR3 sequence is 14 residues long. CDR3 bases: TGCGCCAGCAGCCAAGACGAGGGAAATTCACCCCTCCACTTT. Protein product: CASSQDEGNSPLHF.

There are many counts of this clonotype. The chain uses TRBV13 and TRBJ2-5; 14 bases agree with TRBD2. CDR3 length: 16 residues. V was pared by 5 bases and J by 4 bases, with 6 bases of the junction left unmatched. Germline assignment: CDR1 PRHDT and CDR2 FYEKMQ (reference sequence). CDR3 DNA sequence: TGTGCCAGCAGCCCCGGACTAGCGGGGGGACTAGAGACCCAGTACTTC. Its protein product is CASSPGLAGGLETQYF.

The genes are TRBV7-9 and TRBJ2-3, with D possibly called TRBD1 or TRBD2 (5 bases each). This CDR3 has 15 residues. With 1 base removed from V and 1 base from J, the gap between germline ends came to 9 bases. CDR1 and CDR2 from the germline V gene are SEHNR and FQNEAQ (reference sequence). DNA for the CDR3: TGTGCCAGCAGCTTAGTCCAGGGAGGCACAGATACGCAGTATTTT. As protein: CASSLVQGGTDTQYF.

This clonotype was seen more than once but under ten times. The chain employs TRBV4-1 and TRBJ1-5, with D possibly matching TRBD1 (6 bases). The CDR3 covers 15 residues. CDR1 and CDR2 (germline): MGHRA, YSYEKL. V lost 0 bases and J 3 bases, leaving 9 bases between the germline ends. The CDR3 reads CASSQDRGANQPQHF. The DNA for the CDR3 is TGCGCCAGCAGCCAAGACAGGGGTGCCAATCAGCCCCAGCATTTT.

This clonotype was seen at least ten times. The chain links TRBV7-8 to TRBJ2-5, with no clear D. The CDR3 length is 16 residues. Trimming shortened V by 8 bases and J by 5 bases, and 24 bases separated the two germline ends. Germline CDR1 and CDR2: SGHVS and FQNEAQ. The chain's CDR3 is CASSPHTLSTQETQYF. CDR3 sequence (DNA): TGTGCCAGCTCCCCTCACACACTTTCTACCCAGGAGACCCAGTACTTC. Full variable domain (remainder filled in from reference TRBV7-8 and TRBJ2-5): GAGVSQSPRYKVAKRGQDVALRCDPISGHVSLFWYQQALGQGPEFLTYFQNEAQLDKSGLPSDRFFAERPEGSVSTLKIQRTQQEDSAVYLCASSPHTLSTQETQYFGPGTRLLVL.